The 9 T cell receptor beta chains presented below share a single source sample, sequenced in a study of cytomegalovirus exposure and HLA in healthy donors. In the PCR, 60 Vbeta and 13 Jbeta primers were used. Data came from immunoSEQ multiplex PCR; TCRdb stores just in-frame clones and leaves some out. Of 90,000 to 120,000 clones detected, roughly 80% appear once; the ten largest clones hold 12% to 15%. Material for sequencing was PBMCs. These receptors were taken from a male donor in good health and CMV-seropositive.

This clone was detected once. This chain joins TRBV5-4 and TRBJ2-1, with 9 bases aligning to TRBD1. The CDR3 loop spans 15 amino acids. Germline CDR1 is SGHNT and CDR2 is YYREEE (reference sequence). V was pared by 3 bases and J by 0 bases, with 1 base of the junction left unmatched. CDR3 sequence reads: CASSSDRGSYNEQFF. CDR3 nucleotide sequence: TGTGCCAGCAGCTCGGACAGGGGCTCCTACAATGAGCAGTTCTTC.

This clone was found a few times. The chain links TRBV20-1 to TRBJ1-3, with D unclear. This CDR3 has 11 amino acids. Germline V gives CDR1 DFQATT, CDR2 SNEGSKA (reference sequence). Trimming left V 8 bases short and J 0 bases short, with 5 bases between. The CDR3 DNA sequence: TGCAGTCTGTCCTCTGGAAACACCATATATTTT. Translated: CSLSSGNTIYF.

The gene calls are TRBV6-1 and TRBJ2-5; 10 bases line up with TRBD1. Germline lookup yields CDR1 MNHNS and CDR2 SASEGT. The CDR3 spans 15 residues. V was pared by 1 base and J by 5 bases, with 4 bases of the junction left unmatched. The CDR3 region is CASSEVTGGGETQYF. CDR3 coding DNA: TGTGCCAGCAGTGAAGTGACAGGGGGCGGGGAGACCCAGTACTTC.

In this sample, this clone turned up once. The chain joins TRBV6-5 to TRBJ2-1; D is possibly TRBD1 (6 bases). CDR1 MNHEY and CDR2 SVGAGI come from the germline V gene. The germline V and J ends were trimmed by 2 bases and 2 bases, with 10 bases remaining between them. The CDR3 runs to 15 residues. CDR3 DNA sequence: TGTGCCAGCAGTTACACGACAGGACCCTACAATGAGCAGTTCTTC. It specifies CASSYTTGPYNEQFF.

Here the CDR3 DNA reads TGTGCCAGCAGCTTGGGGCTAGCGGGGGCCACAGATACGCAGTATTTT. It specifies CASSLGLAGATDTQYF. This chain uses TRBV5-4 with TRBJ2-3, with TRBD2 matching over 10 bases. The CDR3 consists of 16 residues. V dropped 0 bases and J dropped 2; count of bases not matched to a gene: 3. Germline loops: CDR1 SGHNT, CDR2 YYREEE (reference sequence).

The V call is TRBV25-1, the J call TRBJ2-3, with 8 bases that match TRBD1. CDR1 MGHDK and CDR2 SYGVNS come from the germline V gene. The length of the CDR3 is 14 residues. J lost 11 bases, V lost 1 base, and 8 bases had no gene match. The CDR3 loop reads CASSEFQAGQGQYF. CDR3 in DNA: TGTGCCAGCAGTGAATTCCAGGCCGGACAGGGGCAGTATTTT. The entire variable domain, with the rest obtained from reference TRBV25-1 and TRBJ2-3, is as follows: EADIYQTPRYLVIGTGKKITLECSQTMGHDKMYWYQQDPGMELHLIHYSYGVNSTEKGDLSSESTVSRIRTEHFPLTLESARPSHTSQYLCASSEFQAGQGQYFGPGTRLTVL.

The rearrangement uses TRBV4-1 and TRBJ2-2; 9 bases fit TRBD2. The V gene's germline CDR1 is MGHRA and CDR2 YSYEKL. This CDR3 spans 16 amino acids. V lost 1 base to trimming and J lost 4 bases; unmatched junction nucleotides: 4. The CDR3 sequence: CASSQVPSGVTGELFF. The DNA of the CDR3 is TGCGCCAGCAGCCAAGTACCTAGCGGGGTCACCGGGGAGCTGTTTTTT.

This chain uses TRBV10-1 with TRBJ1-2; 7 positions agree with TRBD1. Germline-derived CDR1 and CDR2 are WNHNN and SYGVQD (reference sequence). Trimming removed 6 bases from V and 4 bases from J; junction bases left unmatched: 2. The CDR3 spans 12 residues. CDR3 nucleotide sequence: TGCGCCAGCAGCAACAGGGGCTATGGCTACACCTTC. This encodes CASSNRGYGYTF.

The chain is built from TRBV27 and TRBJ2-5, with D possibly matching TRBD2 (6 bases). The CDR3 totals 15 residues. The germline V and J ends were trimmed by 8 bases and 5 bases, with 21 bases remaining between them. Germline V gene data show CDR1 as MNHEY and CDR2 as SMNVEV (reference sequence). CDR3 amino acids: CASGLRDSRMETQYF. In nucleotides, the CDR3 is TGTGCCAGCGGGCTCCGGGACTCAAGGATGGAGACCCAGTACTTC.